Following are 25 T cell receptor beta chains from one sample sequenced in a study of T-cell memory formation after mild COVID-19. Using its own MiXCR run on the 5' RACE reads, TCRdb lists one record per CDR3 protein. In the table there are around 510,000 distinct CDR3 sequences, approximately 21% of which are singletons. The sample consisted of PBMCs or a T cell subset sorted from them (not recorded which). The receptors were gathered from an adult woman who had mild COVID-19 (a few samples of this study predate the infection). Cell type and time point are not known.

This sequence joins TRBV9 and TRBJ2-5; the D gene is possibly TRBD1 (6 bases). Germline CDR1 reads SGDLS; CDR2 reads YYNGEE. CDR3 size: 18 residues. V was trimmed by 0 bases and J by 5 bases, leaving 23 bases between them. DNA of the CDR3: TGTGCCAGCAGCGTAGCTGGCGAAACGGGACATGGGCAGGAGACCCAGTACTTC. Encoded protein: CASSVAGETGHGQETQYF.

The chain links TRBV3-1 to TRBJ2-7; no clear D. Deletions cut 0 bases from V and 4 bases from J, with 19 bases between. CDR3 length equals 17 residues. CDR1 is LGHDT, CDR2 YNNKEL, per germline (reference sequence). CDR3 sequence (DNA): TGTGCCAGCAGCCAAGATCGGCAACCCTCCTTCTCTTACGAGCAGTACTTC. This translates into CASSQDRQPSFSYEQYF.

This chain uses TRBV27 with TRBJ2-3, with 12 bases fitting TRBD2. The CDR3 totals 16 residues. V was pared by 3 bases and J by 6 bases, with 7 bases of the junction left unmatched. CDR1 is MNHEY, CDR2 SMNVEV, per germline (reference sequence). CDR3 coding DNA: TGTGCCAGCAGTTTGTGGCTAGCGGGAGGGCCGGATACGCAGTATTTT. This translates into CASSLWLAGGPDTQYF.

The chain uses TRBV6-2 or TRBV6-3 and TRBJ1-1; D ambiguous. This CDR3 has 15 amino acids. Germline V lookup: CDR1 MNHEY, CDR2 SVGEGT. V was trimmed by 5 bases and J by 3 bases, leaving 16 bases between them. Written as DNA, the CDR3 is TGTGCCAGCAGTCCAACCCGGACGAGGGACACTGAAGCTTTCTTT. It encodes CASSPTRTRDTEAFF.

This clonotype was counted between two and nine times. In DNA, the CDR3 is TGTGCCACCCGCTCTGGGGCCAACGTCCTGACTTTC. Residues: CATRSGANVLTF. This chain links TRBV12-3 or TRBV12-4 with TRBJ2-6; no reliable D call. The V end was cut by 10 bases, the J end by 0 bases, with 4 bases between. This CDR3 has 12 residues.

V gene TRBV12-3 or TRBV12-4 combines with J gene TRBJ1-2; 8 bases are a match to TRBD1. With V trimmed by 3 bases and J by 4 bases, 4 bases remained unmatched. CDR3 length equals 14 residues. CDR3: CASSFWTGLYGYTF. The CDR3 nucleotides read TGTGCCAGCAGTTTCTGGACAGGGCTCTATGGCTACACCTTC.

This clonotype was observed many times. This chain links TRBV6-2 or TRBV6-3 with TRBJ2-4; 7 bases are shared with TRBD1. Trimming took 0 bases from V and 8 from J; bases not matched to a gene: 7. CDR1 MNHEY and CDR2 SVGEGT come from the germline V gene. The CDR3 has 15 amino acids. Written as DNA, the CDR3 is TGTGCCAGCAGTTACTCGGGGACAGAGGTCGACATTCAGTACTTC. Translating gives CASSYSGTEVDIQYF.

The CDR3 DNA reads as TGTGCCAGCTCACCACCGGGAGGTAGCTCCTACAATGAGCAGTTCTTC. It is translated as CASSPPGGSSYNEQFF. The chain carries TRBV18 and TRBJ2-1; D perhaps matches TRBD2 (6 bases). This CDR3 has 16 residues. Looked up from germline, CDR1 is KGHSH and CDR2 is LQKENI. Trimming shortened V by 0 bases and J by 0 bases, and 9 bases separated the two germline ends.

This clonotype occurred a few times. The chain uses TRBV7-3 and TRBJ1-5; D gene uncertain. The V and J ends lost 6 bases and 4 bases respectively, with 13 bases between them. The CDR3 runs to 14 residues. CDR1 is SGHTA, CDR2 FQGTGA, per germline. CDR3 bases: TGTGCCAGCAGTCCAAGCCCCCAAAATCAGCCCCAGCATTTT. Its protein product is CASSPSPQNQPQHF. Drawing the rest from reference TRBV7-3 and TRBJ1-5, the complete variable domain is GAGVSQTPSNKVTEKGKYVELRCDPISGHTALYWYRQSLGQGPEFLIYFQGTGAADDSGLPNDRFFAVRPEGSVSTLKIQRTERGDSAVYLCASSPSPQNQPQHFGDGTRLSIL.

The chain joins TRBV3-1 to TRBJ1-1; TRBD1 is a possible D gene (5 bases). This CDR3 spans 12 amino acids. Germline assignment: CDR1 LGHDT and CDR2 YNNKEL (reference sequence). V lost 4 bases and J lost 8, with 11 bases in between. The CDR3 DNA reads as TGTGCCAGCAGCCGGGGGAGGGAAGAAGCTTTCTTT. Amino acids: CASSRGREEAFF.

This clonotype appeared many times. Written as DNA, the CDR3 is TGTGCCAGCAGTAAACAGGGTAACACAGATACGCAGTATTTT. Amino acid sequence: CASSKQGNTDTQYF. The rearrangement uses TRBV12-3 or TRBV12-4 and TRBJ2-3; perhaps TRBD1 as D (6 bases). CDR3 length equals 14 residues. V was cut by 5 bases and J by 2 bases, with 11 bases left in between.

The J gene is TRBJ2-3, the V gene TRBV6-5; 12 nucleotides align to TRBD1. The CDR3 runs 17 residues. CDR1 and CDR2 from the germline V gene are MNHEY and SVGAGI. Trimming took 8 bases from V and 0 from J; bases not matched to a gene: 9. This CDR3 is CASRGQGARGSTDTQYF. DNA of the CDR3: TGTGCCAGCCGGGGACAGGGGGCAAGGGGGAGCACAGATACGCAGTATTTT.

This clonotype was counted a few times. The chain couples TRBV2 to TRBJ2-5; 7 bases line up with TRBD2. The CDR3 totals 15 residues. V lost 3 bases to trimming and J lost 3 bases; unmatched junction nucleotides: 7. CDR1 and CDR2 from the germline V gene are SNHLY and FYNNEI. CDR3 region: CASSDERGAKETQYF. In DNA, the CDR3 is TGTGCCAGCAGTGACGAGCGGGGAGCTAAAGAGACCCAGTACTTC.

The J gene is TRBJ2-2, the V gene TRBV7-9; 8 nucleotides line up with TRBD1. Looked up from germline, CDR1 is SEHNR and CDR2 is FQNEAQ (reference sequence). There are 18 residues in the CDR3. J gave up 2 bases and V 4 bases, and 12 bases lay outside the gene matches. The CDR3 is CASSWGQVATRNTGELFF. The CDR3, as DNA: TGTGCCAGCAGCTGGGGACAGGTAGCTACGCGTAACACCGGGGAGCTGTTTTTT.

This clonotype was seen a few times. The chain has TRBV6-5 and TRBJ2-2; TRBD1 might be the D (5 bases). The V end lost 6 bases, the J end lost 1 base, and 6 bases lay between the germline ends. CDR1 is MNHEY, CDR2 SVGAGI, per germline. The CDR3 consists of 13 residues. The CDR3 protein is CASRTGNTGELFF. DNA for the CDR3: TGTGCCAGCAGAACAGGGAACACCGGGGAGCTGTTTTTT.

The J gene is TRBJ2-2, the V gene TRBV6-2 or TRBV6-3, with D perhaps given as TRBD1 or TRBD2 (6 bases each). The germline V and J ends were trimmed by 5 bases and 0 bases, with 16 bases remaining between them. The CDR3 length is 17 residues. Germline values: CDR1 MNHEY, CDR2 SVGEGT. The CDR3 DNA sequence: TGTGCCAGCAGTACCTCTTTCGGGGGCCCGAACACCGGGGAGCTGTTTTTT. Amino acids: CASSTSFGGPNTGELFF.

This chain connects TRBV7-3 to TRBJ2-1, with 11 bases lining up with TRBD2. CDR3 length: 16 amino acids. CDR1 is SGHTA and CDR2 is FQGTGA in the germline V gene. With V trimmed by 3 bases and J by 2 bases, 3 bases remained unmatched. CDR3 in DNA: TGTGCCAGCAGCTTTTCGGGACTAGCGGCCTACAATGAGCAGTTCTTC. Amino acids: CASSFSGLAAYNEQFF.

The V call is TRBV19, the J call TRBJ1-6; D not certain. In germline, CDR1 is LNHDA, CDR2 SQIVND (reference sequence). V gave up 6 bases and J gave up 7 bases, with 19 bases separating them. The length of the CDR3 is 16 residues. The CDR3 protein is CASRTEGSRENSPLHF. The CDR3 bases are TGTGCCAGTAGGACGGAGGGATCTAGGGAGAATTCACCCCTCCACTTT.

The rearrangement joins TRBV4-2 to TRBJ2-3; D gene unclear. V lost 0 bases and J 1 base, leaving 11 bases between the germline ends. The CDR3 totals 16 residues. Germline V gives CDR1 LGHNA, CDR2 YNFKEQ. In DNA form, the CDR3 reads TGTGCCAGCAGCCAAGAGTTGGGTAGTGGCACAGATACGCAGTATTTT. Its protein product is CASSQELGSGTDTQYF.

This clonotype was recorded only once. CDR3 loop: CASSLYRLYEQYF. The CDR3, as DNA: TGTGCCAGCAGTTTATACAGACTTTACGAGCAGTACTTC. V gene TRBV27 combines with J gene TRBJ2-7; no firm D call. V lost 1 base to trimming and J lost 4 bases, with 8 bases between them. The V gene's germline CDR1 is MNHEY and CDR2 SMNVEV (reference sequence). This CDR3 is built from 13 residues.

This chain joins TRBV3-1 and TRBJ1-6; 7 bases line up with TRBD1. The ends lost 4 bases at V and 7 bases at J; junction bases unmatched: 7. CDR3 length equals 15 residues. Looked up from germline, CDR1 is LGHDT and CDR2 is YNNKEL (reference sequence). The CDR3 loop is CASSPGTVVNSPLHF. DNA of the CDR3: TGTGCCAGCAGCCCAGGGACAGTCGTAAATTCACCCCTCCACTTT.

This clonotype came up many times. This sequence joins TRBV12-3 or TRBV12-4 and TRBJ1-2, with 10 bases identical to TRBD1. V shed 5 bases and J 8 bases; nucleotides not matched to a gene: 5. The CDR3 loop spans 13 amino acids. The CDR3 nucleotides read TGTGCCAGCAGTAGGGACAGGGGTATGGGCTACACCTTC. This sequence encodes CASSRDRGMGYTF.

V usage is TRBV6-2 or TRBV6-3 and J usage is TRBJ2-7; D is unresolved. Between the trimmed V and J ends, which lost 4 bases and 3 bases, there was a span of 13 bases. The CDR3 runs to 14 residues. Germline V gene lookup returns CDR1 MNHEY and CDR2 SVGEGT. Written as DNA, the CDR3 is TGTGCCAGCAGTTCCCTACGGTCCCTCTACGAGCAGTACTTC. This encodes CASSSLRSLYEQYF.

This clonotype was detected a few times. J is TRBJ2-3 and V is TRBV5-4; possible D gene TRBD2, 6 bases. The germline V and J ends were trimmed by 3 bases and 3 bases, with 8 bases remaining between them. This CDR3 comprises 13 residues. Germline assignment: CDR1 SGHNT and CDR2 YYREEE (reference sequence). The CDR3 loop reads CASSWGLTDTQYF. The CDR3 DNA is TGTGCCAGCAGCTGGGGACTGACAGATACGCAGTATTTT.

The chain recombines TRBV2 with TRBJ2-7; 14 bases fit TRBD2. CDR3 size: 16 residues. Germline lookup yields CDR1 SNHLY and CDR2 FYNNEI. V gave up 6 bases and J gave up 0 bases; unmatched junction bases: 4. Here the CDR3 reads CASSSTSGRDSYEQYF. The DNA for the CDR3 is TGTGCCAGCAGCTCGACTAGCGGGAGGGACTCCTACGAGCAGTACTTC. The entire variable domain, with the rest obtained from reference TRBV2 and TRBJ2-7, is as follows: EPEVTQTPSHQVTQMGQEVILRCVPISNHLYFYWYRQILGQKVEFLVSFYNNEISEKSEIFDDQFSVERPDGSNFTLKIRSTKLEDSAMYFCASSSTSGRDSYEQYFGPGTRLTVT.